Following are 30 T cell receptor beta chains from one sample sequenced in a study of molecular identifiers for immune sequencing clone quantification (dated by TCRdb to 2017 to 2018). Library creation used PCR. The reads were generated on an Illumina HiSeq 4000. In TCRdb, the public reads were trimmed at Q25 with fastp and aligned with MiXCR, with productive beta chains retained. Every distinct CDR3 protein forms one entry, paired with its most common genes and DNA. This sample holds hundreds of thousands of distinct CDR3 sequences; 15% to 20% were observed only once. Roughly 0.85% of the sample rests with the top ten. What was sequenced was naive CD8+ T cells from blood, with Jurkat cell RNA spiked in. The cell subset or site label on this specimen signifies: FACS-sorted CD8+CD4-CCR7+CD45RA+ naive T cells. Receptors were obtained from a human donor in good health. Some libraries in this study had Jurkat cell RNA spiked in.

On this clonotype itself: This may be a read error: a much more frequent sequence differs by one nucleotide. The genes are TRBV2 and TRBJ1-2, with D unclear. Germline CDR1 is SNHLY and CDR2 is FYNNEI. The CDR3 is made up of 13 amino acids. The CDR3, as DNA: TGTGCCAGCAGCGTTAGAGCTAACAATGGCTACACCTTC. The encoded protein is CASSVRANNGYTF.

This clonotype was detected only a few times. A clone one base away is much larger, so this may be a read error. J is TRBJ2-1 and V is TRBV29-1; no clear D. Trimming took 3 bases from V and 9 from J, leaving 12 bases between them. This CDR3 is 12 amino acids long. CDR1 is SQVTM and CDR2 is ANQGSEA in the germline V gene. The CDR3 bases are TGCAGCGTTGAGTGCAGCACGGGTGAGCAGTTCTTC. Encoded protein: CSVECSTGEQFF.

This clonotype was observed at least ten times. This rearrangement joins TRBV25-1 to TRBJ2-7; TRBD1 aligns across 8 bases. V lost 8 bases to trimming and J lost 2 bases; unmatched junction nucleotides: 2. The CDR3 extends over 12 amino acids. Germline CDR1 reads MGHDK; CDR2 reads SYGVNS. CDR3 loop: CASGGQAYEQYF. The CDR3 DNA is TGTGCCAGCGGGGGACAGGCCTACGAGCAGTACTTC.

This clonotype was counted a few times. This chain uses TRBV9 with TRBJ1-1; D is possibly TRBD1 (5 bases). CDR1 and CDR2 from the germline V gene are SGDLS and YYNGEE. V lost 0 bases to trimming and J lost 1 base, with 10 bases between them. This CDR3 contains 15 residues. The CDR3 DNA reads TGTGCCAGCAGCGTAGAGGGCAGGGAGAACACTGAAGCTTTCTTT. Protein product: CASSVEGRENTEAFF.

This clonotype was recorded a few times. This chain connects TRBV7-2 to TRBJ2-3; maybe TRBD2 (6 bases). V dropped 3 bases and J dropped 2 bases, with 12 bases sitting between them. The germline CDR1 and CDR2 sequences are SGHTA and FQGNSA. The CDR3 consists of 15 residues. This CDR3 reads CASSLYSGFTDTQYF. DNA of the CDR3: TGTGCCAGCAGCTTGTATAGCGGATTCACAGATACGCAGTATTTT.

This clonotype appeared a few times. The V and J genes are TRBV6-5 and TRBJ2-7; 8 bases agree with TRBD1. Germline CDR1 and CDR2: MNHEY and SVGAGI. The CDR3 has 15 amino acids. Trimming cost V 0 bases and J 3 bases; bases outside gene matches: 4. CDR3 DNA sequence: TGTGCCAGCAGTTACTCAGGACAGGGACACTACGAGCAGTACTTC. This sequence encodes CASSYSGQGHYEQYF.

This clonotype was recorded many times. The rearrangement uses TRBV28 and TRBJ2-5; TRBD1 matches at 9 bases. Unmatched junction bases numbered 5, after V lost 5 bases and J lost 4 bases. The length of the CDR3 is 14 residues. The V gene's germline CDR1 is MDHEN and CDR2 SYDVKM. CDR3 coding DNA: TGTGCCAGCAGTACAACAGGGGGCCGAGAGACCCAGTACTTC. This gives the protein CASSTTGGRETQYF.

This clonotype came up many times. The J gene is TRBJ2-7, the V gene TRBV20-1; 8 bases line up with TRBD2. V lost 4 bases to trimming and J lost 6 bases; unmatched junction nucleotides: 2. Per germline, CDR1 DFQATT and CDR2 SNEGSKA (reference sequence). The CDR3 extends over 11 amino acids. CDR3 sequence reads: CSATRGGEQYF. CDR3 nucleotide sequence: TGCAGTGCTACCCGGGGGGGCGAGCAGTACTTC.

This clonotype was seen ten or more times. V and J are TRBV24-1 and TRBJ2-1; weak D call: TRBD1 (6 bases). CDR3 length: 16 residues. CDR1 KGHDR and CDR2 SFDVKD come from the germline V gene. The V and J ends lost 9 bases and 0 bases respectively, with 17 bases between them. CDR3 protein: CATEDRIGSSYNEQFF. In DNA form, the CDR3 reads TGTGCCACCGAAGACAGGATCGGCAGCTCCTACAATGAGCAGTTCTTC.

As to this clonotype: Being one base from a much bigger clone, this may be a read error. Here the CDR3 DNA reads TGCAGCGTTGAGACTGGGGGGAGCTACGAGCGGTACTTC. Its protein product is CSVETGGSYERYF. V and J are TRBV29-1 and TRBJ2-7; D is possibly TRBD2 (6 bases). Germline CDR1 SQVTM, CDR2 ANQGSEA. CDR3 length equals 13 residues.

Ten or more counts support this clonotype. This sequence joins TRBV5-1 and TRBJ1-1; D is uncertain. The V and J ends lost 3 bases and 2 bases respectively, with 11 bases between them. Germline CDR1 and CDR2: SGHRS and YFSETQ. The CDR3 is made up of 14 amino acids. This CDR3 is CASSYSGSNTEAFF. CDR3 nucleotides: TGCGCCAGCAGCTACTCCGGATCAAACACTGAAGCTTTCTTT.

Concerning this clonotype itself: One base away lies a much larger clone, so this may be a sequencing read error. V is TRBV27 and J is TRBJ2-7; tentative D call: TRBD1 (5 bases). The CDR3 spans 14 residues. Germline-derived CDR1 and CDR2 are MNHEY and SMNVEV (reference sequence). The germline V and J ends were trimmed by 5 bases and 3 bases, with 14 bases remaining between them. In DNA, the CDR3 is TGTGCCAGCAGTCATGATACAGACAGCTACGAGCAGTACTTC. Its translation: CASSHDTDSYEQYF.

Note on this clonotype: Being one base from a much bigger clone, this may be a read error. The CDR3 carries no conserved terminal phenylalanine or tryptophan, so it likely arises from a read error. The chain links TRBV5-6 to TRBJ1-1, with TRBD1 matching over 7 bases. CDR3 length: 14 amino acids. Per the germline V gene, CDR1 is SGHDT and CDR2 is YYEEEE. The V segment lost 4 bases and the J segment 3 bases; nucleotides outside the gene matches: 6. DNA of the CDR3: TGTGCCAGCAGCCCCCCGGGACAGTACACTGAAGCTTTCCTT. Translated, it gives CASSPPGQYTEAFL.

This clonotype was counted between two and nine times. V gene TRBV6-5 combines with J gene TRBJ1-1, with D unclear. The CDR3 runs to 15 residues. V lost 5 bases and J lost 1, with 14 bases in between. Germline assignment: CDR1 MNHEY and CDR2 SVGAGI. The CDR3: CASSTPQDGNTEAFF. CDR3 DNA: TGTGCCAGCAGTACCCCCCAGGACGGGAACACTGAAGCTTTCTTT.

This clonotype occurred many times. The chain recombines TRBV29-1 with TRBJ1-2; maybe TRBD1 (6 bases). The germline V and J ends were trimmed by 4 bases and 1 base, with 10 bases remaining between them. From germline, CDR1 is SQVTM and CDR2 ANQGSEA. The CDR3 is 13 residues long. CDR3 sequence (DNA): TGCAGCGTTGTTCCAGGGGATAACTATGGCTACACCTTC. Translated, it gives CSVVPGDNYGYTF.

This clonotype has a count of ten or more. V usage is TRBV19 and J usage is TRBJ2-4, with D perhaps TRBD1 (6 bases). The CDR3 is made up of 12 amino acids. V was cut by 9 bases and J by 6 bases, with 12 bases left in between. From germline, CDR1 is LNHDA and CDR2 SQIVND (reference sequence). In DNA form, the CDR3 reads TGTGCCAGCACAGGGTCCGTAAACATTCAGTACTTC. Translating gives CASTGSVNIQYF.

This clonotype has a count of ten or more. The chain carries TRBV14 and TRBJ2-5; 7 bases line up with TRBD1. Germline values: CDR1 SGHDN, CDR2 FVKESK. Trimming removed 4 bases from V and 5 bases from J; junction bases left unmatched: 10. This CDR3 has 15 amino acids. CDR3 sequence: CASSPRGRGKETQYF. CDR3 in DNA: TGTGCCAGCAGCCCTCGCGGCAGGGGGAAGGAGACCCAGTACTTC.

This chain's CDR3 is CASSPAGGQYEQYF. In DNA form, the CDR3 reads TGTGCCAGCAGTCCTGCTGGGGGACAGTACGAGCAGTACTTC. The chain is built from TRBV9 and TRBJ2-7, with 7 positions matching TRBD1. This CDR3 region has 14 residues. Germline trimming cut 5 bases from V and 4 bases from J; bases unmatched to any gene: 9. Per the germline V gene, CDR1 is SGDLS and CDR2 is YYNGEE.

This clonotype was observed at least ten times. Here the CDR3 reads CARTLGLAHNTDTQYF. The CDR3 DNA reads as TGTGCCAGGACCCTAGGGCTAGCTCACAACACAGATACGCAGTATTTT. The rearrangement joins TRBV27 to TRBJ2-3; possible D gene TRBD2, 5 bases. The CDR3 runs 16 residues. Trimming shortened V by 9 bases and J by 2 bases, and 21 bases separated the two germline ends. CDR1 is MNHEY and CDR2 is SMNVEV in the germline V gene (reference sequence).

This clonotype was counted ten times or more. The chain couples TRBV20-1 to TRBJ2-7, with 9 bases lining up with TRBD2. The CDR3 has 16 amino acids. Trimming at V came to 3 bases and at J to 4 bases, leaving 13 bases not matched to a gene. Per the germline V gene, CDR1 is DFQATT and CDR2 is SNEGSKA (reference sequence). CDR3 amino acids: CSASGEASGRTYEQYF. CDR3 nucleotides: TGCAGTGCTAGCGGTGAAGCCAGCGGGAGGACTTACGAGCAGTACTTC.

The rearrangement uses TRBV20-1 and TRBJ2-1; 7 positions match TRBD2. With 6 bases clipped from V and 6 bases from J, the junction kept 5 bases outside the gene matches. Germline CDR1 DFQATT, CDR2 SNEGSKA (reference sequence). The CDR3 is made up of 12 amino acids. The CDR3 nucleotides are TGCAGTGCCGCCGGGACTACCAATGAGCAGTTCTTC. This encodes CSAAGTTNEQFF.

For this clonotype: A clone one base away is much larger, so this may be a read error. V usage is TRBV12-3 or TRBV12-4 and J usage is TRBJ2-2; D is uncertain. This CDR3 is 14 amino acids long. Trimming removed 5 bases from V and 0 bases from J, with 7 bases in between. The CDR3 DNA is TGTGCCAGCAGTCCCGAAGCGAACACCGGGGAGCTGTTTTTT. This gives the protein CASSPEANTGELFF.

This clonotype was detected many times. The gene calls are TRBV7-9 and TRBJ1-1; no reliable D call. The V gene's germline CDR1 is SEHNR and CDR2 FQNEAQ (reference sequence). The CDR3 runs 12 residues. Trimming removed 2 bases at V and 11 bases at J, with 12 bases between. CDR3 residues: CASSLQTSPAFF. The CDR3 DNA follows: TGTGCCAGCAGCTTACAGACCTCCCCGGCTTTCTTT.

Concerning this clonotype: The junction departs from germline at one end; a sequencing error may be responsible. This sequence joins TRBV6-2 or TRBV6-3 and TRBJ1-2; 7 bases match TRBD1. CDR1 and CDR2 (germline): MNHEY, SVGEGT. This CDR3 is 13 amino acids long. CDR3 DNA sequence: TGTGCCAGCAGTCCCGGGACAGTCTATGGCCACACCTTC. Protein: CASSPGTVYGHTF.

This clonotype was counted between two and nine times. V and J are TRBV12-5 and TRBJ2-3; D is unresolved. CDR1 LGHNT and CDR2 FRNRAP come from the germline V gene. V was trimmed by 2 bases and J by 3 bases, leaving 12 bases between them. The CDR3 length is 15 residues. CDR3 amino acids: CASGLLVGGTDTQYF. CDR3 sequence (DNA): TGTGCTAGTGGTTTGTTAGTGGGTGGTACAGATACGCAGTATTTT. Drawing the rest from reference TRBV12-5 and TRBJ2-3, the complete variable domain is DARVTQTPRHKVTEMGQEVTMRCQPILGHNTVFWYRQTMMQGLELLAYFRNRAPLDDSGMPKDRFSAEMPDATLATLKIQPSEPRDSAVYFCASGLLVGGTDTQYFGPGTRLTVL.

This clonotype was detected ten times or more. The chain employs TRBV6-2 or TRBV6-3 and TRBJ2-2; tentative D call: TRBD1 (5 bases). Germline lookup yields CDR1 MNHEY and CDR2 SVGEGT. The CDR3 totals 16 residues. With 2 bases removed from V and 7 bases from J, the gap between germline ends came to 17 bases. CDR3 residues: CASSYPIPGYNGELFF. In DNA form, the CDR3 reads TGTGCCAGCAGTTACCCGATCCCAGGGTATAACGGGGAGCTGTTTTTT.

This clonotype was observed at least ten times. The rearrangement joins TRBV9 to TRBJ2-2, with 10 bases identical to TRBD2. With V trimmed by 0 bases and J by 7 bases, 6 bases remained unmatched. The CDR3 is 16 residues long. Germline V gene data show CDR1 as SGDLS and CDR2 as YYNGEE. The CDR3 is CASSVAGTSAVGELFF. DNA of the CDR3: TGTGCCAGCAGCGTAGCTGGGACTAGCGCGGTCGGGGAGCTGTTTTTT. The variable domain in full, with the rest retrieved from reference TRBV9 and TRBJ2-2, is DSGVTQTPKHLITATGQRVTLRCSPRSGDLSVYWYQQSLDQGLQFLIQYYNGEERAKGNILERFSAQQFPDLHSELNLSSLELGDSALYFCASSVAGTSAVGELFFGEGSRLTVL.

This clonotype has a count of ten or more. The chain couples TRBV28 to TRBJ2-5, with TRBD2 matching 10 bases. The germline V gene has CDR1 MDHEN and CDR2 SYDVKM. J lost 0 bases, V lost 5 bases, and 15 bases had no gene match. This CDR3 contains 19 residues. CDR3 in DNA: TGTGCCAGCAGTCCATCCGGACTAGCGGACGGGGGCTACCAAGAGACCCAGTACTTC. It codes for CASSPSGLADGGYQETQYF.

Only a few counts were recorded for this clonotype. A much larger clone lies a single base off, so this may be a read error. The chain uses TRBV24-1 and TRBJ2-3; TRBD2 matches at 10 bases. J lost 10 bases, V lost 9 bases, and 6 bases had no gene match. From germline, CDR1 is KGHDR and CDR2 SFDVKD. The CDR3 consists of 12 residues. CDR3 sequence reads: CATLGTSDSQYF. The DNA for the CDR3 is TGTGCCACCCTAGGGACTAGCGATTCGCAGTATTTT.

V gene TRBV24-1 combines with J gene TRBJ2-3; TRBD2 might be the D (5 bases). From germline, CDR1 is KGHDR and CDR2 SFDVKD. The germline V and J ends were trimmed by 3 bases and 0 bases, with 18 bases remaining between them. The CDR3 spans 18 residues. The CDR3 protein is CATSDAPFFSESTDTQYF. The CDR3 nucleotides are TGTGCCACCAGTGATGCCCCCTTCTTTAGCGAGAGCACAGATACGCAGTATTTT.